The 9 T cell receptor beta chains below were found in one sample sequenced in a study of cytomegalovirus exposure and HLA in healthy donors. Data came from immunoSEQ multiplex PCR; TCRdb stores just in-frame clones and leaves some out. Found here are approximately 160,000 clones, approximately 84% of them singletons; the top ten hold about a tenth. Material for sequencing was PBMCs. The receptors shown here come from a man younger than 45 in good health and CMV-seropositive.

The chain is built from TRBV11-2 and TRBJ2-7; a weak D match, TRBD2 (5 bases). CDR3 length equals 14 residues. Germline V gene sequence: CDR1 SGHAT, CDR2 FQNNGV. Between the trimmed V and J ends, which lost 5 bases and 2 bases, there was a span of 13 bases. CDR3 in amino acids: CASSVGGGTYEQYF. As DNA, the CDR3 is TGTGCCAGCAGCGTTGGAGGCGGAACCTACGAGCAGTACTTC.

The gene calls are TRBV27 and TRBJ2-1; 13 bases are a match to TRBD2. The CDR3 runs 15 residues. Trimming at V came to 6 bases and at J to 7 bases, leaving 6 bases not matched to a gene. Germline CDR1 reads MNHEY; CDR2 reads SMNVEV (reference sequence). The CDR3 here is CASSGLAGVTNEQFF. In DNA form, the CDR3 reads TGTGCCAGCAGCGGACTAGCGGGAGTAACAAATGAGCAGTTCTTC.

The chain combines TRBV7-9 with TRBJ1-4, with TRBD1 matching over 8 bases. The CDR3 consists of 17 residues. J was trimmed by 0 bases and V by 3 bases; bases with no gene match: 6. CDR1 and CDR2 from the germline V gene are SEHNR and FQNEAQ (reference sequence). CDR3 DNA: TGTGCCAGCAGCTTCGGGACAGGTAGAGCAACTAATGAAAAACTGTTTTTT. Translated, it gives CASSFGTGRATNEKLFF. Together with reference TRBV7-9 and TRBJ1-4, the CDR3 gives the full variable domain: DTGVSQNPRHKITKRGQNVTFRCDPISEHNRLYWYRQTLGQGPEFLTYFQNEAQLEKSRLLSDRFSAERPKGSFSTLEIQRTEQGDSAMYLCASSFGTGRATNEKLFFGSGTQLSVL.

J is TRBJ1-4 and V is TRBV7-9, with 7 bases lining up with TRBD1. V was pared by 1 base and J by 7 bases, with 9 bases of the junction left unmatched. Germline V CDR1 and CDR2: SEHNR, FQNEAQ (reference sequence). The CDR3 has 16 amino acids. CDR3 amino acids: CASSLVGDRVPEKLFF. The CDR3 DNA is TGTGCCAGCAGCTTAGTAGGTGACAGGGTCCCTGAAAAACTGTTTTTT.

This clone was recorded a few times. J is TRBJ1-2 and V is TRBV11-1; unclear D gene. The CDR3 runs to 12 residues. In germline, CDR1 is SGHAT, CDR2 FQDESV (reference sequence). V lost 5 bases to trimming and J lost 7 bases, with 11 bases between them. CDR3 sequence reads: CASSPGIGGYTF. DNA of the CDR3: TGTGCCAGCAGCCCCGGGATCGGTGGCTACACCTTC.

The rearrangement links TRBV7-2 to TRBJ2-7; TRBD2 agrees at 12 bases. Germline-derived CDR1 and CDR2 are SGHTA and FQGNSA. The CDR3 runs to 18 residues. The junction had 12 bases not matched to a gene; V was cut back by 3 bases and J by 3 bases. DNA of the CDR3: TGTGCCAGCAGCTTCCGGGCTAGCGGGAGGGAGATGCTCTACGAGCAGTACTTC. Amino acids: CASSFRASGREMLYEQYF.

This clone has more than one count but fewer than ten. This chain joins TRBV7-2 and TRBJ1-5; D may be TRBD1 (6 bases). The V end was cut by 4 bases, the J end by 6 bases, with 13 bases between. There are 14 residues in the CDR3. Germline V gene lookup returns CDR1 SGHTA and CDR2 FQGNSA. The CDR3 reads CASSSDSAPQPQHF. DNA for the CDR3: TGTGCCAGCAGCTCGGACAGCGCTCCTCAGCCCCAGCATTTT.

The chain recombines TRBV6-1 with TRBJ1-4; D may be TRBD1 (5 bases). The germline V and J ends were trimmed by 3 bases and 8 bases, with 16 bases remaining between them. CDR1 is MNHNS and CDR2 is SASEGT in the germline V gene. This CDR3 contains 15 residues. CDR3 amino acids: CASSDTGRVREKLFF. CDR3 sequence (DNA): TGTGCCAGCAGTGACACAGGCCGGGTACGAGAAAAACTGTTTTTT.

This clone appeared once. This CDR3 reads CASSDSLRFSNQPQHF. CDR3 in DNA: TGTGCCAGTAGTGATAGCCTGCGGTTTAGCAATCAGCCCCAGCATTTT. The gene calls are TRBV19 and TRBJ1-5; no firm D call. The V end was cut by 5 bases, the J end by 0 bases, with 14 bases between. Per the germline V gene, CDR1 is LNHDA and CDR2 is SQIVND (reference sequence). This CDR3 contains 16 residues. Variable domain in full (rest from reference TRBV19 and TRBJ1-5): DGGITQSPKYLFRKEGQNVTLSCEQNLNHDAMYWYRQDPGQGLRLIYYSQIVNDFQKGDIAEGYSVSREKKESFPLTVTSAQKNPTAFYLCASSDSLRFSNQPQHFGDGTRLSIL.